Listed below are T cell receptor beta chains from one sample, sequenced in a study of Ad26.COV2.S vaccination and SARS-CoV-2 variants. Repertoires were generated with immunoSEQ multiplex PCR, while TCRdb's copy carries only in-frame clones and drops some. The sample lists about 400,000 clones, around 92% occurring once. The source material was peripheral blood, sampled in a trial of Ad26.COV2.S vaccine versus placebo. These TCRs come from a person aged 18 to 59 who received the Ad26.COV2.S COVID-19 vaccine or a placebo. The conserved cysteine and the conserved F or W are not part of the CDR3 here.

v_gene	len	CDR3aa
TRBV28	12	ASSHIFRGREQY
TRBV7-9	14	ASSSVHKKAPFEQY
TRBV7-2	12	ASSFERGWRGQF
TRBV5-1	14	ASSSPGSVNTGELF
TRBV4-1	10	ASSQEGDEQF
TRBV19	13	ASSMSGITNEKLF
TRBV7-2	11	ASIASGSYEQY
TRBV6-5	13	ASRKQGSWNTEAF
TRBV4-3	11	ASSQDSDSEAF
TRBV4-3	12	ASSPQTVDTEAF
TRBV28	11	ASSRQGYQPQH
TRBV28	12	ASTSPGSGNTIY
TRBV28	14	ASSETVPQNTGELF
TRBV14	11	ASSQAQGGEQY
TRBV11-2	13	ASSRTQGTGNTIY
TRBV9	13	ASSAGGRGDQPQH
TRBV15	12	ATSSNFRDSPLH
TRBV4-1	12	ASREMGGAGGYT
TRBV7-9	15	ASSRTSGGTYTGELF
TRBV5-5	13	ASSPLTGLNQPQH
TRBV30	10	AWSGTSGEAF
TRBV27	14	ASSLRSGVGTGELF